This T cell receptor (beta chain) was captured in a study of CD8 T cells in Susac syndrome. Sequencing targeted TCR beta in T cells from blood (CD8+ and CD4+). CDR3 length: 12 amino acids. The germline V and J ends were trimmed by 3 bases and 8 bases, with 9 bases remaining between them. The germline CDR1 and CDR2 sequences are KGHDR and SFDVKD. With random hexamers, reverse transcription was performed on 0.5 to 1 ug of RNA. With immunoSEQ multiplex PCR, TCR beta CDR3 was amplified across 54 Vbeta and 13 Jbeta. In TCRdb, the immunoSEQ multiplex PCR reads were re-called with MiXCR into one record per CDR3 protein. The sample lists about 180,000 distinct CDR3 sequences; approximately 95% were seen once.

The sample taken for sequencing was CD8+ T cells from PBMCs. The sequence was collected from a human donor with multiple sclerosis. This sequence joins TRBV24-1 and TRBJ1-2, with unresolved D. The CDR3 coding sequence is TGTGCCACCAGTGATGCCCTCGGCGGCTACACCTTC. Protein sequence: CATSDALGGYTF.